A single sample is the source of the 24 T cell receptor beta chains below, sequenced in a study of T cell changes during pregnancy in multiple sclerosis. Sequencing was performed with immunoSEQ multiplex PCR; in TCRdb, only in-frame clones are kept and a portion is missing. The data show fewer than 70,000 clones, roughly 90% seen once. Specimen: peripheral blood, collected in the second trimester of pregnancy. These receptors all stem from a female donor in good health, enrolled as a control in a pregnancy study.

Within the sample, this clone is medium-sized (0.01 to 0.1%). For the CDR3, the DNA is TGCGCCAGCAGCCACCTAGGGCAGGGGATCTATGGCTACACCTTC. Translating gives CASSHLGQGIYGYTF. The V gene is TRBV4-3, the J gene TRBJ1-2; D is possibly TRBD1 (6 bases). Germline loops: CDR1 LGHNA, CDR2 YSLEER. This CDR3 contains 15 residues. V lost 3 bases and J 4 bases, leaving 15 bases between the germline ends.

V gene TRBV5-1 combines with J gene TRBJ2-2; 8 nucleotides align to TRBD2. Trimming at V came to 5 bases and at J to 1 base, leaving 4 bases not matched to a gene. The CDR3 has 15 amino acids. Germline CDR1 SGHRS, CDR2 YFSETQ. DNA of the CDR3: TGCGCCAGCAGTGTTACTAGCGGGAACACCGGGGAGCTGTTTTTT. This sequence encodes CASSVTSGNTGELFF.

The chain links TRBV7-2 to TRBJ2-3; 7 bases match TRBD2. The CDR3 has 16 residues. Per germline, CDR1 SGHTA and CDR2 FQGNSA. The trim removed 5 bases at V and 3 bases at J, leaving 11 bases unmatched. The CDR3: CASSPRWSGKTDTQYF. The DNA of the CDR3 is TGTGCCAGCAGCCCTAGGTGGAGCGGGAAGACAGATACGCAGTATTTT.

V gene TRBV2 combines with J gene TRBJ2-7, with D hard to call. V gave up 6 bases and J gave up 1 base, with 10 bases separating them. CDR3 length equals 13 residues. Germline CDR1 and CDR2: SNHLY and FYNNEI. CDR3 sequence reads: CASRKTPSYEQYF. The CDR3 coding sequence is TGTGCCAGCAGGAAGACACCTTCCTACGAGCAGTACTTC.

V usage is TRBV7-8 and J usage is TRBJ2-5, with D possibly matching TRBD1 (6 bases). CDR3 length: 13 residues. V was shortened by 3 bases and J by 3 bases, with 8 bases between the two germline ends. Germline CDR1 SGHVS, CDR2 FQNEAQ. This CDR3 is CASSFSGEETQYF. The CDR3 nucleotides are TGTGCCAGCAGCTTTTCAGGGGAAGAGACCCAGTACTTC. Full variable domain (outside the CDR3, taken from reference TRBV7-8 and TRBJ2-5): GAGVSQSPRYKVAKRGQDVALRCDPISGHVSLFWYQQALGQGPEFLTYFQNEAQLDKSGLPSDRFFAERPEGSVSTLKIQRTQQEDSAVYLCASSFSGEETQYFGPGTRLLVL.

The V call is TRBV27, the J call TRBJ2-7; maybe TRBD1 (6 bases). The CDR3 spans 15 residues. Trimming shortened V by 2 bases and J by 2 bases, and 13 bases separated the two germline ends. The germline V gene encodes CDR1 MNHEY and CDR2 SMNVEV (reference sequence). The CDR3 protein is CASSLGRGFPYEQYF. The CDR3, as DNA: TGTGCCAGCAGTTTAGGCAGGGGATTTCCCTACGAGCAGTACTTC.

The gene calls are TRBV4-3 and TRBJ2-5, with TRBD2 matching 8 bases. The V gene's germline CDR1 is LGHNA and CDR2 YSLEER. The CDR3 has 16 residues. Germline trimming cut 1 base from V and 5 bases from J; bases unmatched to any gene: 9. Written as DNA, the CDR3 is TGCGCCAGCAGCCAAGTGCTTCGGGAGGGTAGGGAGACCCAGTACTTC. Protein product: CASSQVLREGRETQYF.

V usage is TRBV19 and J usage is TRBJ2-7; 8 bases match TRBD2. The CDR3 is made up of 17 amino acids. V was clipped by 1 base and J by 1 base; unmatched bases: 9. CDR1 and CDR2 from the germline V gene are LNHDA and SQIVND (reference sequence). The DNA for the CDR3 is TGTGCCAGTAGTATAGGGGTAAGGCGGGAGGTTTCCTACGAGCAGTACTTC. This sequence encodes CASSIGVRREVSYEQYF. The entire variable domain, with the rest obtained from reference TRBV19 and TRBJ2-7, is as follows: DGGITQSPKYLFRKEGQNVTLSCEQNLNHDAMYWYRQDPGQGLRLIYYSQIVNDFQKGDIAEGYSVSREKKESFPLTVTSAQKNPTAFYLCASSIGVRREVSYEQYFGPGTRLTVT.

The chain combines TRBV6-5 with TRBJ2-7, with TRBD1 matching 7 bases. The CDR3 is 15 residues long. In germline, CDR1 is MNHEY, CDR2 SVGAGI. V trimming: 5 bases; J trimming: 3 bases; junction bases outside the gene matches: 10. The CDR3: CASSPGGAQVYEQYF. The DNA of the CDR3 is TGTGCCAGCAGTCCAGGGGGAGCGCAGGTCTACGAGCAGTACTTC.

CDR3 in DNA: TGTGCCAGCAGTTTGGAGGAGTACAATGAGCAGTTCTTC. As protein: CASSLEEYNEQFF. The chain joins TRBV28 to TRBJ2-1; TRBD2 is a possible D gene (5 bases). This CDR3 is built from 13 residues. Germline V gene sequence: CDR1 MDHEN, CDR2 SYDVKM. The V gene lost 3 bases and the J gene lost 4 bases, with 7 bases spanning the gap. The entire variable domain, with the rest obtained from reference TRBV28 and TRBJ2-1, is as follows: DVKVTQSSRYLVKRTGEKVFLECVQDMDHENMFWYRQDPGLGLRLIYFSYDVKMKEKGDIPEGYSVSREKKERFSLILESASTNQTSMYLCASSLEEYNEQFFGPGTRLTVL.

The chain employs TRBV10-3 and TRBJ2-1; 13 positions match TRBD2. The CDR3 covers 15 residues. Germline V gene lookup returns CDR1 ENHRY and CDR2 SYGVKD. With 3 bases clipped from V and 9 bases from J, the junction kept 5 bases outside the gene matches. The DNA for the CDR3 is TGTGCCATCAGTGACACTAGCGGGAGGGCCGTTGAGCAGTTCTTC. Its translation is CAISDTSGRAVEQFF.

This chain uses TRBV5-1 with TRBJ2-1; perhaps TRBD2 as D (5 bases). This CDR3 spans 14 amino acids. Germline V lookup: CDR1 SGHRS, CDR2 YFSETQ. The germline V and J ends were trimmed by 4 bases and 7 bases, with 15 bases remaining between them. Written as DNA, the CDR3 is TGCGCCAGCAGCGAGGACGGGGATGGGAATGAGCAGTTCTTC. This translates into CASSEDGDGNEQFF.

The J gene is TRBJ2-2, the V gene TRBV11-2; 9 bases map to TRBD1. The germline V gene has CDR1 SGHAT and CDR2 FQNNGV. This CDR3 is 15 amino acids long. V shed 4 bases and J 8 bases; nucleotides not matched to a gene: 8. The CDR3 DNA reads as TGTGCCAGCAGCTCCACGACAGGGGGTGGGGGGGAGCTGTTTTTT. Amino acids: CASSSTTGGGGELFF.

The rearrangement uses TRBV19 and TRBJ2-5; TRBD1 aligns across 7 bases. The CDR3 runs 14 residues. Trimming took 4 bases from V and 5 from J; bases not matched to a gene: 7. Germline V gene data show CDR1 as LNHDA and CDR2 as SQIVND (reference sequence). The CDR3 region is CASSNQGVRETQYF. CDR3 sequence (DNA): TGTGCCAGTAGTAATCAGGGGGTCAGGGAGACCCAGTACTTC.

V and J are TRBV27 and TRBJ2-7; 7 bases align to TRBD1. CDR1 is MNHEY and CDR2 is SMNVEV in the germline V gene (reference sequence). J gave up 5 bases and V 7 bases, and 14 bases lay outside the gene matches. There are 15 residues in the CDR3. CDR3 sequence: CASTHRQGGIHEQYF. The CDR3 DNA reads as TGTGCCAGCACCCACCGACAGGGTGGAATCCACGAGCAGTACTTC.

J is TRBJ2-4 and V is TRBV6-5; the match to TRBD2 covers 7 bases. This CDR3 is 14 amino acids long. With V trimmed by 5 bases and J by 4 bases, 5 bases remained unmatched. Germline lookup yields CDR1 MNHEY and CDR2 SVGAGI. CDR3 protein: CASSSGALKNIQYF. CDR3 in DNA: TGTGCCAGCAGTAGCGGGGCCTTAAAAAACATTCAGTACTTC.

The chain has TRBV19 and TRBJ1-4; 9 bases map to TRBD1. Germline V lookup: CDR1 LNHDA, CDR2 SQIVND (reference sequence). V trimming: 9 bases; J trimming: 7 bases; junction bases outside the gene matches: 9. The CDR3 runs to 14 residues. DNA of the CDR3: TGTGCCAGCCGGGACAGGGCCGGGGTTGAAAAACTGTTTTTT. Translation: CASRDRAGVEKLFF.

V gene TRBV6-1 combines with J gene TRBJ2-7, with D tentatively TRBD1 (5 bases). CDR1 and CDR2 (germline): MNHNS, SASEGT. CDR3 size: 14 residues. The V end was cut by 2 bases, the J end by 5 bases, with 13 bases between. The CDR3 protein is CASSEMTVDHEQYF. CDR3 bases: TGTGCCAGCAGTGAAATGACAGTGGACCACGAGCAGTACTTC.

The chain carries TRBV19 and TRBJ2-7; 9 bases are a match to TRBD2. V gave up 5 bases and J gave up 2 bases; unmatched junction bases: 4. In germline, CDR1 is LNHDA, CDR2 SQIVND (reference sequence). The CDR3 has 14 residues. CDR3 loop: CASSRVAGAYEQYF. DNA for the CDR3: TGTGCCAGTAGTCGGGTAGCGGGAGCCTACGAGCAGTACTTC. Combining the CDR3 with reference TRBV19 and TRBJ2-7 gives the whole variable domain DGGITQSPKYLFRKEGQNVTLSCEQNLNHDAMYWYRQDPGQGLRLIYYSQIVNDFQKGDIAEGYSVSREKKESFPLTVTSAQKNPTAFYLCASSRVAGAYEQYFGPGTRLTVT.

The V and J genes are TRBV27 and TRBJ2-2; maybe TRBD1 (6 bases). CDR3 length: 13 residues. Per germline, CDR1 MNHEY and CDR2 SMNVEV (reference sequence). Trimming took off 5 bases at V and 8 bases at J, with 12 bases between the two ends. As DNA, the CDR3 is TGTGCCAGCAGTGCACAGGGACCGGGGGAGCTGTTTTTT. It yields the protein CASSAQGPGELFF.

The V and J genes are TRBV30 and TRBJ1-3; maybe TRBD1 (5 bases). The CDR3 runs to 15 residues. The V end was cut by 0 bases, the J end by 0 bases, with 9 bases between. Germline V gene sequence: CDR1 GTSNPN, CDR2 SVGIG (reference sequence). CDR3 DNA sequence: TGTGCCTGGAGTGTGTCGGGGGGCTCTGGAAACACCATATATTTT. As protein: CAWSVSGGSGNTIYF.

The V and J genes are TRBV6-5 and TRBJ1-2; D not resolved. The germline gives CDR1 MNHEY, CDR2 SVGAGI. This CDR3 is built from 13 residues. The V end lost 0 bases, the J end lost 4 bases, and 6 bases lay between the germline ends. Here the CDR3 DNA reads TGTGCCAGCAGTTACTCCTTTTCCTATGGCTACACCTTC. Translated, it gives CASSYSFSYGYTF.

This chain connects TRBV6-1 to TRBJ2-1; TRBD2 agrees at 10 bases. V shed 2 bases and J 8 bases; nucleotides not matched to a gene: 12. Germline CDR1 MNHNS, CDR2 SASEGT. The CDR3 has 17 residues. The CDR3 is CASSERAPSGGRDEQFF. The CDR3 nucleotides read TGTGCCAGCAGTGAAAGGGCCCCTAGCGGGGGTAGGGATGAGCAGTTCTTC.

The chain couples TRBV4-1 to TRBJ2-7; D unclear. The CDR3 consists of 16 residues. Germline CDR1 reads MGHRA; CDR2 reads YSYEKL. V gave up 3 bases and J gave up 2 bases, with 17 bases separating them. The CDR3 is CASSHTNPGWTYEQYF. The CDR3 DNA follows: TGCGCCAGCAGCCACACTAACCCTGGTTGGACCTACGAGCAGTACTTC.